One T cell receptor beta chain is described in this entry. Its antigen is not yet known. Base qualities were left out, and no much larger clone turns up one base away. The cohort comprised around 700 healthy bone marrow donors. At the time of sampling, every cohort member was nominally healthy, though immune exposures that went unrecorded were likely present. The donor tested CMV seropositive, placing the donor among the 289 seropositive members of the cohort. A peripheral blood sample was provided by each donor, and peripheral blood mononuclear cells were used for TCR beta sequencing. Genomic DNA extraction from the blood cell samples was performed with the Qiagen DNeasy Blood Extraction Kit. The library was generated by the immunoSEQ multiplex PCR assay. For the multiplex PCR, a mixture combining 60 forward primers for TCR Vbeta segments and 13 reverse primers for TCR Jbeta segments was used. The CDR3 region of rearranged TCR beta genes was amplified from genomic DNA by a multiplex PCR assay. Amplified TCR beta libraries were sequenced as 87-base-pair reads on the Illumina HiSeq System. From the authors' description of their analysis: A later analysis tallied roughly 80 million unique TCR beta chains across the approximately 670 repertoires, and approximately 9.9 million of those chains were shared by two or more donors. Raw reads were error-corrected and collapsed into unique sequences by a nearest-neighbor algorithm in which closely related sequences were merged to remove PCR and sequencing errors. Alignment of CDR3 sequences to IMGT reference sequences was used to assign V, D and J gene segments. Each retained sequence needed at least a six-nucleotide match to both a V gene segment and a J gene segment. A rearrangement counted as productive if the CDR3 had no stop codons and remained in frame with V and J, and every other rearrangement counted as non-productive. CDR3 was defined according to IMGT convention as the region running from the second conserved V-encoded cysteine to the conserved J-encoded phenylalanine. The earlier analysis of approximately 590 of the donors excluded any sequence lacking an unambiguous match to a single V gene segment. In an earlier analysis of several hundred of the donors, V segments were called functional above 56.7% productive rearrangements and were called segregating when the between-donor standard deviation exceeded 5%. A statistical classification framework was built to diagnose cytomegalovirus status from the catalog of TCR beta chain sequences. In a later analysis, TCR nucleotide sequences were compared against IMGT/GENE-DB human TR gene sequences so that V and J genes could be assigned. In a later analysis, CDR3 sequences and most-parsimonious VDJ recombination scenarios were assigned using the TCRdist pipeline. A later analysis defined each TCR beta chain by its CDR3 amino acid sequence plus V-gene family, and excluded reads lacking a unique V-gene family. To address suspected cross-contamination and a sequencing artifact, a later analysis removed several hundred highly shared, low-generation-probability nucleotide sequences. For each public chain, a later analysis derived a clonal expansion index from normalized ranks of inferred template counts within each repertoire. In a later analysis, generation probabilities were computed with a VDJ recombination model fitted to out-of-frame rearrangements, and the resulting probabilities were checked against IGoR. In a later analysis, TCR-TCR, TCR-HLA and TCR-CMV co-occurrence was scored with hypergeometric tests, and a repertoire-size bias correction was applied to TCR pairs. In a later analysis, false discovery rates were estimated by permuting HLA or CMV assignments 20 times. In a later analysis, co-occurring TCRs were grouped with DBSCAN, and TCRdist sequence similarity was added when clustering was performed within HLA-allele-positive subsets. For co-occurrence clustering, repertoires with fewer than 30,000 or more than 120,000 public chains were excluded, along with roughly five repertoires with anomalous nucleotide sharing. TCRdb's version of the immuneACCESS table is confined to in-frame rearrangements and falls short of the full clone set. An unresolved V gene accounts for under half of the shortfall where checked; the remainder is of unknown origin. V and J calls and clone size are given by that table; D and trimming were obtained from the DNA. Across this sample there are about 170,000 clones, with roughly 80% seen only once. The top ten hold approximately 4.1% of the sample.

The record originates from a study of cytomegalovirus exposure and HLA in healthy donors (dated 2017 in TCRdb). Context from the whole study: According to an earlier analysis of several hundred of the donors, about 179 million T cells yielded roughly 100 million unique TCR beta sequences and 276 Gb of sequence data. To predict cytomegalovirus infection status, the study combined high-throughput TCR immunosequencing, statistical association of individual TCRs with disease status, and machine learning. A later genetic analysis used genome-wide SNP genotypes for about three fifths of the roughly 700 donors, treating that subset as a discovery cohort. Across 300 to 400 genotyped donors of the cohort, an average of roughly 250,000 unique TCR beta nucleotide sequences per donor were sequenced, and roughly 20% of those sequences were non-productive. A later analysis re-examined previously published TCR beta repertoires from more than 600 donors and added high-resolution HLA genotyping to investigate patterns of TCR occurrence. A separate validation cohort of 100 to 150 different subjects was used in addition to the roughly 720-subject first cohort. Donor age, sex, ethnicity and CMV serostatus were compiled alongside the repertoire data. In the later analysis, no new phenotypic data were used to find candidate immune exposures; instead, reliance was placed on TCR beta sequences and their occurrence across donors. The genetic ancestry cluster associated with self-reported Caucasian donors included approximately 85% of the roughly 400 genotyped donors. Typing coverage differed by locus: A, B, C, DRB1 and DQB1 were typed in about 629-640 donors, DQA1 in about 560, DPA1 in roughly 590, and DPB1 in roughly 450. An earlier analysis of a few hundred of the donors applied high-throughput TCR beta sequencing to assess whether each TCR beta V gene segment acted as functional or pseudogenic. The T cell repertoires of roughly 660 subjects were profiled by immunosequencing and related to cytomegalovirus serostatus. Approximately 310 gigabases of sequencing data and 70 million to 95 million unique TCR sequences made up an early release that covered approximately 700 HLA-typed donors. All discovery cohort repertoires had been generated using a single sequencing platform. HLA typing covered class I and class II loci at four-digit resolution. The study aimed to test whether cataloging public T cell receptors could reveal signatures of past pathogen exposure. Several DR-DQ haplotypes were treated as single units for association and clustering because of strong linkage in the cohort. The investigation overall reported the following: Correlated functional status among segregating V segments might be attributable to linkage disequilibrium, but an unknown experimental factor could not be ruled out. In a later analysis, the rate of TCR association differed among HLA loci, with DRB1 alleles having the most associated TCRs and HLA-C alleles having the fewest. In a later analysis, 15,000 to 20,000 TCR beta sequences were associated with specific HLA alleles at a false discovery rate of 0.05. In this cohort, only TCR beta chains were sequenced, and detectable features were limited by the absence of alpha or paired-chain data. According to a later genetic analysis, donors in an Asian-associated ancestry cluster had fewer N-insertions in productive TCRs than the approximately 630-donor mean. It was suggested by the authors that the approach could potentially be generalized to other disease states and immunological phenotypes. A further reported finding was that TCR beta sequences accurately predicted the HLA-A and HLA-B alleles for most subjects in the first cohort. The only immune exposure information available for the cohort was CMV serostatus. A group of highly shared sequence variants was considered likely to be a technical artifact of the sequencing pipeline. The earlier analysis of approximately 560 of the donors excluded roughly 17 rarely observed V segments, including chromosome 9 orphons, because counts were too low. Because HLA typing was missing for some donors at each locus, association tests included only the typed subset. A total of around 150 TCR beta chains were listed by the study as associated with cytomegalovirus. A few of the identified cytomegalovirus-associated TCR beta chains were confirmed in vitro to be specific for cytomegalovirus antigens. The classifier was reported to diagnose cytomegalovirus status with high specificity and sensitivity in both the original cohort and the validation cohort. Sequencing depth was assumed to be roughly uniform across donors in the presence/absence analyses, though that assumption may not hold. Most CMV-associated TCR beta chains appeared to be HLA-restricted in a later analysis, and the HLA associations seemed to be driven largely by CMV exposure. While some public TCRs were present in many individuals, most TCR sequences turned up only very rarely across donors. In an earlier analysis of 500 to 650 of the donors, most TCR beta V segments appeared in productive rearrangements about 90% or about 30% of the time, broadly matching IMGT annotations. Several of the top co-occurrence clusters appeared to be linked to parvovirus B19, influenza, CMV and Epstein-Barr virus, according to a later analysis. The 87-base-pair reads could not distinguish some IMGT-functional V segments, including TRBV6-2 and TRBV6-3, so those segments were excluded. V-gene and J-gene trimming of TCR beta chains was associated with a missense DCLRE1C variant in a later genetic analysis, and the association was replicated in an independent cohort. Strong co-occurrence of HLA alleles, especially DR and DQ, made assigning TCR associations to individual alleles difficult. Compared with equally common non-associated chains, HLA-associated TCR beta chains in a later analysis were more clonally expanded and had lower generation probabilities.

Relative to germline, V is 1 base shorter and J is 5 bases shorter, with 11 bases between their ends. The CDR3 goes from the cysteine to the phenylalanine over 15 residues. The CDR3 DNA has 45 bases and is translated from base 1. The germline V gene (reference sequence) specifies SEHNR as CDR1 and FQNEAQ as CDR2. This receptor was obtained from a woman between 45 and 65 years old in good health and CMV-seropositive. The chain links TRBV7-9 with TRBJ2-2, with no confidently assigned D gene. Sequencing input: PBMCs. The DNA is TGTGCCAGCAGCTTAGGTTGGTCAGCGACCGGGGAGCTGTTTTTT. This gives the protein CASSLGWSATGELFF.